The entry that follows covers one T cell receptor (beta chain) sequence. Its binding antigen is unknown. Base-call qualities are not available, and no considerably larger clone is one nucleotide away. Relative to germline, V is 0 bases shorter and J is 5 bases shorter, with 11 bases between their ends. From a lookup of the germline V gene, CDR1 and CDR2 are SGHRS and YFSETQ. There are 14 amino acids in the CDR3, from cysteine to phenylalanine inclusive. Only CDR3 DNA is held: 42 bases, read in frame from base 1. The source of the sample is a study of breast tumors, draining lymph nodes, adjacent tissues (dated by TCRdb to 2015 to 2016). Regarding the study in general: TCR beta repertoires were compared across tumor, adjacent nontumor tissue and axillary lymph nodes obtained from breast cancer patients. In human breast cancer, the study set out to assess how tumor, surrounding tissue and draining lymph node repertoires relate to one another and whether T cells might be exchanged between them. The paper as a whole reports these results and caveats: Tumor and nontumor tissue repertoires were found to be significantly more similar in luminal-like than in basal-like breast cancer. The data were considered consistent with most tumor T cells being derived from the lymph node and subsequently expanding within tumor tissue. The conclusion that tumor T cells originate in lymph nodes was framed as consistent with a hypothesis rather than directly demonstrated. Tumor T-cell repertoires showed less diversity than lymph node repertoires and more diversity than nontumor tissue repertoires, and tumor T-cell repertoires showed preferential V and J gene usage.

This sample was sequenced with an Illumina HiSeq 2000. Multiplex PCR amplification was used to build the TCR beta chain libraries. High-throughput sequencing was used to analyze the amplified TCR beta chain products. TCRdb took the public reads, trimmed them with fastp at Q25, ran MiXCR for clone calling and kept in-frame beta chains. Each entry merges the rows of one CDR3 protein and shows their most common DNA and genes. In all, the sample holds 55,000 to 75,000 distinct CDR3 sequences, and around 43% of those were seen once. About 8.4% of the sample comes from the top ten. This clonotype originated in a female donor with breast cancer. Some clones in this sample may be carry-over from other donors' samples. The V gene is TRBV5-1 and the J gene is TRBJ1-2, with TRBD1 perhaps the D gene, on 5 matching bases. The sample consisted of breast tumor tissue. CDR3 reads: CASSLEAGRYGYTF. The nucleotides read TGCGCCAGCAGCTTGGAGGCAGGGCGTTATGGCTACACCTTC.